This is a list of T cell receptor beta chains from one sample in a study of neurological immune-mediated disorders. From the 5' RACE reads, TCRdb called clonotypes with MiXCR, one entry per CDR3 protein. The sample carries tens of thousands of distinct CDR3 sequences, around 24% recorded once. Source material: PBMCs. The source is a man aged 60 to 69 with HTLV-1-associated myelopathy (HAM/TSP). Each CDR3 is given with its conserved first and last residue. D genes are given only for firm matches. Size is stated for part of the rows, as once, few or many counts, or as a class when the clone is expanded.

.	TRBJ2-7	TRBV28	.	CASSLSPGDISEQYF	TGTGCCAGCAGTCTCTCACCGGGAGATATTTCCGAGCAGTACTTC
.	TRBJ2-3	TRBV20-1	.	CSASPNLQGRADTQYF	TGCAGTGCTAGTCCGAACCTTCAGGGCCGGGCAGATACGCAGTATTTT
TRBD1	TRBJ1-2	TRBV5-4	many	CASSSLIKQGSLYGYTF	TGTGCCAGCAGCTCGTTAATTAAACAGGGGAGTCTATATGGCTACACCTTC
TRBD2	TRBJ2-1	TRBV7-2	many	CASSLEVLAGYNEQFF	TGTGCCAGCAGCTTAGAGGTTCTAGCGGGGTACAATGAGCAGTTCTTC
TRBD1	TRBJ1-4	TRBV7-9	many	CASSDRTGDNEKLFF	TGTGCCAGCAGCGATCGGACAGGCGACAATGAAAAACTGTTTTTT
.	TRBJ2-7	TRBV5-1	many	CASSLASGKGTYEQYF	TGCGCCAGCAGCTTGGCTTCAGGGAAAGGAACCTACGAGCAGTACTTC
TRBD1	TRBJ1-5	TRBV9	.	CASSAGTGYQPQHF	TGTGCCAGCAGCGCCGGGACAGGGTATCAGCCCCAGCATTTT
.	TRBJ2-3	TRBV18	many	CASSPTEGTDTQYF	TGTGCCAGCTCACCCACCGAAGGCACAGATACGCAGTATTTT
TRBD1	TRBJ1-1	TRBV29-1	many	CSVADRVNTEAFF	TGCAGCGTTGCTGACAGGGTAAACACTGAAGCTTTCTTT
TRBD1	TRBJ2-1	TRBV12-3/TRBV12-4	.	CATTFDRGRNNEQFF	TGTGCCACGACCTTTGACAGGGGTCGGAACAATGAGCAGTTCTTC
.	TRBJ2-7	TRBV5-5	many	CASSWGLGGRSEQYF	TGTGCCAGCAGCTGGGGCCTAGGGGGGCGAAGCGAGCAGTACTTC
.	TRBJ1-5	TRBV20-1	many	CSARLGGGNQPQHF	TGCAGTGCTAGATTGGGAGGGGGCAATCAGCCCCAGCATTTT
.	TRBJ2-2	TRBV2	many	CASQRSTQNTGELFF	TGTGCCAGCCAACGATCGACTCAGAACACCGGGGAGCTGTTTTTT
.	TRBJ1-4	TRBV7-2	many	CASSLGFSGIPREKLFF	TGTGCCAGCAGCTTAGGTTTTAGCGGCATACCTCGGGAAAAACTGTTTTTT
TRBD2	TRBJ2-1	TRBV20-1	many	CSATEGLAGGGGLYNEQFF	TGCAGTGCTACAGAAGGACTAGCGGGAGGTGGGGGTTTATACAATGAGCAGTTCTTC
.	TRBJ2-7	TRBV20-1	many	CSARVYTRDEQYF	TGCAGTGCTAGAGTATACACGCGCGACGAGCAGTACTTC
TRBD2	TRBJ2-1	TRBV5-1	many	CASSLASSGSPYNEQFF	TGCGCCAGCAGCTTGGCATCTAGCGGGAGCCCATACAATGAGCAGTTCTTC
.	TRBJ2-1	TRBV13	many	CASTRRGARRFF	TGTGCCAGCACCCGCCGCGGGGCGAGGAGGTTCTTC
.	TRBJ2-3	TRBV4-1	many	CASSQPAGGGGVQYF	TGCGCCAGCAGCCAACCCGCGGGCGGAGGGGGTGTGCAGTATTTT
TRBD2	TRBJ2-3	TRBV3-1	.	CASSLGLARTADTQYF	TGTGCCAGCAGCCTGGGACTAGCGAGGACCGCAGATACGCAGTATTTT
TRBD1	TRBJ1-1	TRBV20-1	many	CSAGDRRTEAFF	TGCAGTGCTGGGGACAGGCGCACTGAAGCTTTCTTT
TRBD1	TRBJ1-4	TRBV11-2	.	CASSPGTGQTNEKLFF	TGTGCCAGCAGCCCAGGGACAGGGCAAACTAATGAAAAACTGTTTTTT
.	TRBJ1-5	TRBV2	.	CASKRTDNSNQPQHF	TGTGCCAGCAAACGGACGGATAATAGCAATCAGCCCCAGCATTTT
TRBD1	TRBJ2-2	TRBV27	many	CASKWTGGTGELFF	TGTGCCAGTAAATGGACAGGGGGCACCGGGGAGCTGTTTTTT
TRBD2	TRBJ2-7	TRBV29-1	many	CSATGLAGGDEQYF	TGCAGCGCTACGGGACTAGCGGGAGGTGACGAGCAGTACTTC
.	TRBJ2-2	TRBV9	.	CASSVDSNNRATGELFF	TGTGCCAGCAGCGTAGACTCAAACAACAGGGCCACCGGGGAGCTGTTTTTT
TRBD2	TRBJ2-7	TRBV7-2	many	CASSPPASGPYEQYF	TGTGCCAGCAGCCCCCCGGCTAGCGGTCCCTACGAGCAGTACTTC
TRBD1	TRBJ1-1	TRBV5-1	many	CASSSGQGTSTEAFF	TGCGCCAGCAGCTCGGGACAGGGGACTTCCACTGAAGCTTTCTTT
.	TRBJ2-7	TRBV5-1	.	CASKGELTSYEQYF	TGCGCCAGCAAAGGCGAACTGACCTCCTACGAGCAGTACTTC
.	TRBJ2-7	TRBV6-5	many	CASGRYDSYEQYF	TGTGCCAGCGGGCGTTATGACTCCTACGAGCAGTACTTC
.	TRBJ2-6	TRBV12-3/TRBV12-4	many	CASSFRTSILSGANVLTF	TGTGCCAGCAGTTTTAGGACTTCTATCCTCTCTGGGGCCAACGTCCTGACTTTC
TRBD2	TRBJ2-1	TRBV2	.	CASSDLRLAVNEQFF	TGTGCCAGCAGTGATTTGAGACTAGCGGTCAATGAGCAGTTCTTC
TRBD1	TRBJ1-4	TRBV5-5	many	CASSWGQGKSEGMAKLFF	TGTGCCAGCAGCTGGGGACAGGGGAAGAGCGAGGGTATGGCAAAACTGTTTTTT
.	TRBJ1-3	TRBV9	many	CASSVGSNINTIYF	TGTGCCAGCAGCGTAGGGAGCAACATCAACACCATATATTTT
TRBD2	TRBJ2-7	TRBV3-1	few	CASSHPLMYGTSGTPAYEQYF	TGTGCCAGCAGCCACCCCCTGATGTACGGGACTAGCGGGACTCCCGCCTACGAGCAGTACTTC
.	TRBJ1-1	TRBV28	few	CASRAGASNTEAFF	TGTGCCAGCAGGGCGGGGGCCTCGAACACTGAAGCTTTCTTT
TRBD2	TRBJ2-6	TRBV13	many	CASSPNYSGGSSGANVLTF	TGTGCCAGCAGCCCCAATTATAGTGGCGGGAGCTCTGGGGCCAACGTCCTGACTTTC
.	TRBJ1-1	TRBV30	many	CAWSVALNTEAFF	TGTGCCTGGAGTGTAGCCCTGAACACTGAAGCTTTCTTT
.	TRBJ1-3	TRBV20-1	many	CSARVPGAGGNTIYF	TGCAGTGCTAGAGTCCCCGGGGCCGGAGGAAACACCATATATTTT
TRBD1	TRBJ2-2	TRBV5-1	medium-sized	CASSLVGTVNTGELFF	TGCGCCAGCAGCTTGGTTGGGACAGTGAACACCGGGGAGCTGTTTTTT
.	TRBJ2-5	TRBV7-6	many	CASSLFARGQETQYF	TGTGCCAGCAGCTTATTCGCCCGGGGTCAAGAGACCCAGTACTTC
.	TRBJ1-5	TRBV4-1	many	CASSQGYSSNQPQHF	TGCGCCAGCAGCCAAGGGTACTCAAGCAATCAGCCCCAGCATTTT
.	TRBJ2-5	TRBV20-1	many	CSAYYRGQTQYF	TGCAGTGCTTATTACCGGGGCCAGACCCAGTACTTC
TRBD2	TRBJ2-7	TRBV5-1	.	CAISSPGTSGSPYEQYF	TGCGCAATCAGCTCGCCCGGGACTAGCGGGTCCCCCTACGAGCAGTACTTC
.	TRBJ2-6	TRBV5-1	many	CASSPGSISGANVLTF	TGCGCCAGCAGCCCCGGGAGCATCTCTGGGGCCAACGTCCTGACTTTC
.	TRBJ2-3	TRBV28	.	CASSFRVSTDTQYF	TGTGCCAGCAGTTTCCGGGTTAGCACAGATACGCAGTATTTT